The 10 T cell receptor beta chains presented below share a single source sample, sequenced in a study of molecular identifiers for immune sequencing clone quantification. TCRdb analysed the PCR reads with MiXCR anew, one entry per CDR3 protein. The data contain about 97,000 distinct CDR3 sequences, around 24% of them seen just once; the ten biggest clones take up approximately 0.94%. Sequencing was performed on naive CD8+ T cells from blood, with Jurkat cell RNA spiked in. Sample subset: FACS-sorted CD8+CD4-CCR7+CD45RA+ naive T cells. The receptors come from a human donor in good health. Some libraries in this study had Jurkat cell RNA spiked in.

This clonotype came up many times. The chain carries TRBV4-1 and TRBJ2-5; 10 bases align to TRBD2. The CDR3 spans 14 residues. From germline, CDR1 is MGHRA and CDR2 YSYEKL. The V gene end was trimmed by 4 bases and the J gene end by 5 bases; junction bases not matched to a gene: 4. The CDR3 sequence: CASSRSGGTETQYF. In DNA form, the CDR3 reads TGCGCCAGCAGCCGTAGCGGGGGGACGGAGACCCAGTACTTC.

The chain uses TRBV6-2 or TRBV6-3 and TRBJ1-1; D may be TRBD1 (5 bases). The CDR3 sequence is 16 residues long. V was trimmed by 6 bases and J by 1 base, leaving 18 bases between them. Germline CDR1 MNHEY, CDR2 SVGEGT. The CDR3 bases are TGTGCCAGCAGCCCAGCCCGACAGAGGGCGAACACTGAAGCTTTCTTT. Amino acid sequence: CASSPARQRANTEAFF.

The sample holds many counts of this clonotype. V is TRBV24-1 and J is TRBJ2-3; tentative D call: TRBD2 (5 bases). The CDR3 covers 14 residues. Between the trimmed V and J ends, which lost 3 bases and 7 bases, there was a span of 13 bases. Germline V lookup: CDR1 KGHDR, CDR2 SFDVKD. The CDR3 DNA reads as TGTGCCACCAGTGATGACTACCGGGCAAATACGCAGTATTTT. Protein sequence: CATSDDYRANTQYF.

Notes on this clonotype: Germline and junction disagree at one end, which may indicate a read error. J is TRBJ2-7 and V is TRBV6-2 or TRBV6-3, with D possibly matching TRBD1 (6 bases). The CDR3 extends over 15 amino acids. The V gene's germline CDR1 is MNHEY and CDR2 SVGEGT. CDR3 loop: CASSYLTGQDYKQYF. In DNA form, the CDR3 reads TGTGCCAGCAGTTACTTAACGGGACAAGACTACAAGCAGTACTTC.

With regard to this clonotype: Since a much larger clone is just one base distant, this may be a read error. J is TRBJ1-2 and V is TRBV29-1; a weak D match, TRBD1 (5 bases). This CDR3 has 14 amino acids. Per the germline V gene, CDR1 is SQVTM and CDR2 is ANQGSEA. The V and J ends lost 0 bases and 2 bases respectively, with 10 bases between them. DNA of the CDR3: TGCAGCGTTGAAGATCGACGGACAAACTATGGCTACACCTTC. This sequence encodes CSVEDRRTNYGYTF.

On this clonotype: This may be a read error, as it is one base from a much larger clone. V usage is TRBV25-1 and J usage is TRBJ2-7, with D tentatively TRBD1 (5 bases). Germline CDR1 reads MGHDK; CDR2 reads SYGVNS. Deletions cut 2 bases from V and 2 bases from J, with 10 bases between. This CDR3 has 14 residues. This chain's CDR3 is CASSERTGAYEQYF. The CDR3, as DNA: TGTGCCAGCAGTGAACGTACAGGAGCCTACGAGCAGTACTTC.

The table lists this clonotype with many counts. The rearrangement joins TRBV10-3 to TRBJ2-3; 7 bases align to TRBD2. The J segment lost 0 bases and the V segment lost 4 bases, leaving 4 bases of the junction unmatched. The CDR3 loop spans 15 amino acids. Germline-derived CDR1 and CDR2 are ENHRY and SYGVKD. The CDR3 sequence: CAISVGTISTDTQYF. CDR3 coding DNA: TGTGCCATCAGTGTCGGGACTATAAGCACAGATACGCAGTATTTT.

Regarding this clonotype: Given a much more abundant clone one base away, this may be a read error. J is TRBJ2-3 and V is TRBV3-1; maybe TRBD1 (6 bases). Germline values: CDR1 LGHDT, CDR2 YNNKEL (reference sequence). This CDR3 contains 16 residues. In nucleotides, the CDR3 is TGTGCCAGCGGCCAAGAGGGGGTTCTAAGCACAGATACGCAGTATTTT. Its protein product is CASGQEGVLSTDTQYF.

This clonotype was recorded at least ten times. In DNA, the CDR3 is TGCGCCAGCAGCTTTGCGACAAACGAGCAGTACTTC. As protein: CASSFATNEQYF. The chain is built from TRBV5-1 and TRBJ2-7, with D uncertain. Germline V CDR1 and CDR2: SGHRS, YFSETQ. V gave up 2 bases and J gave up 5 bases, with 8 bases separating them. The CDR3 is 12 amino acids. The full variable domain, its missing parts supplied by reference TRBV5-1 and TRBJ2-7, is KAGVTQTPRYLIKTRGQQVTLSCSPISGHRSVSWYQQTPGQGLQFLFEYFSETQRNKGNFPGRFSGRQFSNSRSEMNVSTLELGDSALYLCASSFATNEQYFGPGTRLTVT.

About this clonotype itself: One end of the junction is discordant with germline, which a read error may explain. J is TRBJ2-1 and V is TRBV4-3; D unresolved. Per the germline V gene, CDR1 is LGHNA and CDR2 is YSLEER. The CDR3 spans 13 residues. The CDR3 DNA is TGCGCCAGCGGCCAAGCTCAGTTCGGTGAGCAGTTCTTC. Translation: CASGQAQFGEQFF.